This TCR beta chain was profiled in a study of regulatory T cells in long-lasting Graves disease. CDR3 size: 15 residues. Deletions cut 7 bases from V and 3 bases from J, with 15 bases between. Time point in this sample: persistent/refractory GD, antithyroid drugs over 5 years with positive TRAb. Scientists built the TCR library using RNA that was extracted from PBMCs. Roughly 10 milliliters of peripheral blood were taken and placed in EDTA tubes. Details on this clonotype: Its antigen remains unknown.

Arm-PCR of CDR3 regions with iRepertoire HTBI primers generated TCR beta libraries. TCRdb passed the multiplex PCR reads through MiXCR, listing each CDR3 protein once. The data contain hundreds of thousands of distinct CDR3 sequences, around 32% of them singletons. Study observations and caveats: Analyses excluded thyroid tissue, covering peripheral blood alone.

This chain uses TRBV12-3 or TRBV12-4 with TRBJ2-2; D possibly corresponds to TRBD2 (6 bases). This sequence originates from a female donor with Graves disease. The starting material was peripheral blood mononuclear cells (PBMCs), obtained when the disease was refractory, from a patient treated with antithyroid drugs. CDR3 in amino acids: CASISRRADTGELFF. CDR3 in DNA: TGTGCCAGCATCTCTCGGAGGGCGGACACCGGGGAGCTGTTTTTT.